Listed here are 19 T cell receptor beta chains from one sample, sequenced in a study of cytomegalovirus exposure and HLA in healthy donors. The PCR had 60 Vbeta and 13 Jbeta primers. Clones were read by immunoSEQ multiplex PCR, and TCRdb kept only the in-frame ones, dropping some. The sample has around 190,000 clones, roughly 85% seen once; the top ten hold around 2.3%. Sequencing used PBMCs. The receptors derive from a woman aged 50 to 65 in good health and CMV-seronegative.

The chain uses TRBV6-1 and TRBJ2-5, with 9 bases fitting TRBD1. V trimming: 6 bases; J trimming: 3 bases; junction bases outside the gene matches: 5. The CDR3 has 14 residues. The germline gives CDR1 MNHNS, CDR2 SASEGT. CDR3 DNA sequence: TGTGCCAGCAGACACACAGGGGGCGAAGAGACCCAGTACTTC. Its protein product is CASRHTGGEETQYF.

The J gene is TRBJ1-1, the V gene TRBV19, with a weak D call TRBD1 (5 bases). Trimming took off 3 bases at V and 1 base at J, with 15 bases between the two ends. The CDR3 extends over 16 amino acids. Looked up from germline, CDR1 is LNHDA and CDR2 is SQIVND (reference sequence). The CDR3 DNA is TGTGCCAGTAGTATCCTCCAGGGTCGAAGGAACACTGAAGCTTTCTTT. Its protein is CASSILQGRRNTEAFF.

The chain has TRBV28 and TRBJ1-1; D unclear. CDR1 is MDHEN, CDR2 SYDVKM, per germline. V lost 4 bases and J 12 bases, leaving 21 bases between the germline ends. The CDR3 contains 14 residues. CDR3 amino acids: CASSSGPQLGRTFF. CDR3 bases: TGTGCCAGCAGTTCTGGACCCCAACTTGGGAGGACTTTCTTT.

J is TRBJ2-6 and V is TRBV15, with 10 bases that match TRBD1. CDR1 is LNHNV, CDR2 YYDKDF, per germline (reference sequence). The CDR3 totals 19 residues. Trimming cost V 0 bases and J 0 bases; bases outside gene matches: 5. The CDR3 loop is CATSRDFGQGDSGANVLTF. CDR3 nucleotides: TGTGCCACCAGCAGAGATTTTGGACAGGGGGACTCTGGGGCCAACGTCCTGACTTTC.

The chain is built from TRBV7-6 and TRBJ2-5; 9 bases are a match to TRBD2. Germline CDR1 is SGHVS and CDR2 is FNYEAQ. The CDR3 extends over 13 amino acids. The V and J ends lost 5 bases and 4 bases, in that order; junction bases with no gene match: 2. CDR3 residues: CASSASGTETQYF. As DNA, the CDR3 is TGTGCCAGCAGCGCTAGCGGGACAGAGACCCAGTACTTC. Drawing the rest from reference TRBV7-6 and TRBJ2-5, the complete variable domain is GAGVSQSPRYKVTKRGQDVALRCDPISGHVSLYWYRQALGQGPEFLTYFNYEAQQDKSGLPNDRFSAERPEGSISTLTIQRTEQRDSAMYRCASSASGTETQYFGPGTRLLVL.

The V gene is TRBV7-9, the J gene TRBJ2-7; 9 positions match TRBD1. Germline loops: CDR1 SEHNR, CDR2 FQNEAQ (reference sequence). After removal of 1 base from V and 0 bases from J, the junction contained 1 base not matched to a gene. This CDR3 has 15 amino acids. The CDR3 DNA is TGTGCCAGCAGCTTAGGGACAGGGGCCTCCTACGAGCAGTACTTC. It is translated as CASSLGTGASYEQYF.

The J gene is TRBJ2-7, the V gene TRBV4-1, with 7 bases lining up with TRBD1. V lost 2 bases to trimming and J lost 2 bases; unmatched junction nucleotides: 3. This CDR3 comprises 14 residues. Germline-derived CDR1 and CDR2 are MGHRA and YSYEKL. The DNA for the CDR3 is TGCGCCAGCAGCCAACCCGGGACAGCCTACGAGCAGTACTTC. Translated, it gives CASSQPGTAYEQYF.

This clone was detected only a few times. The chain carries TRBV5-5 and TRBJ2-7, with 9 bases that match TRBD1. With 5 bases clipped from V and 3 bases from J, the junction kept 12 bases outside the gene matches. Germline CDR1 SGHKS, CDR2 YYEKEE (reference sequence). The CDR3 loop spans 16 amino acids. The CDR3 DNA sequence: TGTGCCAGCAGTCCCCGAATCGGGACAGGGAACTACGAGCAGTACTTC. This gives the protein CASSPRIGTGNYEQYF.

The V gene is TRBV7-9, the J gene TRBJ2-2; D remains unclear. Germline CDR1 reads SEHNR; CDR2 reads FQNEAQ (reference sequence). V shed 1 base and J shed 0 bases, with 9 bases lying between them. The CDR3 loop spans 16 amino acids. CDR3 residues: CASSLVTFSNTGELFF. The CDR3 DNA sequence: TGTGCCAGCAGCTTAGTGACATTCTCGAACACCGGGGAGCTGTTTTTT.

This clone is a singleton in its sample. The chain employs TRBV6-6 and TRBJ1-3; 7 nucleotides line up with TRBD1. Germline CDR1 is MNHNY and CDR2 is SVGAGI (reference sequence). This CDR3 has 14 amino acids. V lost 5 bases and J lost 4; bases outside the gene matches: 5. CDR3 DNA: TGTGCCAGCAGTCATGGGACAGAAGGAAACACCATATATTTT. Translated, it gives CASSHGTEGNTIYF.

The genes are TRBV5-5 and TRBJ1-5; D gene ambiguous. Germline values: CDR1 SGHKS, CDR2 YYEKEE (reference sequence). The CDR3 has 14 amino acids. V lost 2 bases and J 5 bases, leaving 11 bases between the germline ends. CDR3 sequence: CASSFGEGDQPQHF. In nucleotides, the CDR3 is TGTGCCAGCAGCTTCGGGGAGGGCGATCAGCCCCAGCATTTT. The variable domain in full, completed from reference TRBV5-5 and TRBJ1-5, reads DAGVTQSPTHLIKTRGQQVTLRCSPISGHKSVSWYQQVLGQGPQFIFQYYEKEERGRGNFPDRFSARQFPNYSSELNVNALLLGDSALYLCASSFGEGDQPQHFGDGTRLSIL.

V is TRBV28 and J is TRBJ2-7; D might be TRBD1 (6 bases). The CDR3 is 15 amino acids. From germline, CDR1 is MDHEN and CDR2 SYDVKM. Between the trimmed V and J ends, which lost 6 bases and 2 bases, there was a span of 17 bases. The CDR3 sequence: CASSSEGVGAYEQYF. The CDR3 nucleotides are TGTGCCAGCAGCTCCGAGGGGGTTGGGGCCTACGAGCAGTACTTC. The full variable domain, rest sourced from reference TRBV28 and TRBJ2-7, is DVKVTQSSRYLVKRTGEKVFLECVQDMDHENMFWYRQDPGLGLRLIYFSYDVKMKEKGDIPEGYSVSREKKERFSLILESASTNQTSMYLCASSSEGVGAYEQYFGPGTRLTVT.

V and J are TRBV9 and TRBJ2-1; weak D call: TRBD1 (6 bases). The CDR3 length is 12 residues. Germline loops: CDR1 SGDLS, CDR2 YYNGEE. V was shortened by 3 bases and J by 9 bases, with 10 bases between the two germline ends. The CDR3 nucleotides read TGTGCCAGCAGCGGGGGGCCGATTGAGCAGTTCTTC. This encodes CASSGGPIEQFF.

The chain joins TRBV6-1 to TRBJ2-7; weak D call: TRBD1 (6 bases). CDR1 is MNHNS and CDR2 is SASEGT in the germline V gene. There are 15 residues in the CDR3. Trimming left V 1 base short and J 0 bases short, with 10 bases between. The CDR3 DNA follows: TGTGCCAGCAGTGAAGTGTCAGGGGTCTCCTACGAGCAGTACTTC. Protein sequence: CASSEVSGVSYEQYF.

The chain uses TRBV5-1 and TRBJ1-3, with 7 nucleotides matching TRBD1. V was clipped by 4 bases and J by 0 bases; unmatched bases: 7. Germline CDR1 and CDR2: SGHRS and YFSETQ. This CDR3 is 16 amino acids long. CDR3: CASSPGTAFSGNTIYF. The CDR3 nucleotides are TGCGCCAGCAGCCCGGGGACAGCCTTCTCTGGAAACACCATATATTTT.

The chain recombines TRBV19 with TRBJ2-1, with 10 positions matching TRBD1. Per the germline V gene, CDR1 is LNHDA and CDR2 is SQIVND (reference sequence). The V gene end was trimmed by 10 bases and the J gene end by 5 bases; junction bases not matched to a gene: 5. The CDR3 loop spans 13 amino acids. CDR3 in DNA: TGTGCCACCAGGACAGGGGGGAACAATGAGCAGTTCTTC. Its translation is CATRTGGNNEQFF.

This clone was detected only once. The chain has TRBV11-2 and TRBJ2-1; a weak D match, TRBD1 (5 bases). V lost 0 bases and J lost 6, with 6 bases in between. The CDR3 totals 13 residues. Germline V gene lookup returns CDR1 SGHAT and CDR2 FQNNGV. CDR3 residues: CASSLDRGNEQFF. The CDR3 DNA follows: TGTGCCAGCAGCTTAGATAGGGGCAATGAGCAGTTCTTC.

This chain links TRBV15 with TRBJ2-1; 8 bases fit TRBD2. The trim removed 0 bases at V and 4 bases at J, leaving 11 bases unmatched. This CDR3 is built from 18 residues. Per the germline V gene, CDR1 is LNHNV and CDR2 is YYDKDF (reference sequence). The CDR3 DNA reads as TGTGCCACCAGCAGAGATGGATCAACTAGCGGTATTTACAATGAGCAGTTCTTC. Residues: CATSRDGSTSGIYNEQFF.

The chain links TRBV7-2 to TRBJ2-1; 9 bases map to TRBD2. The V gene's germline CDR1 is SGHTA and CDR2 FQGNSA. This CDR3 has 13 amino acids. J lost 8 bases, V lost 8 bases, and 7 bases had no gene match. CDR3 sequence: CASRLAGTHEQFF. DNA of the CDR3: TGTGCCAGCCGGCTAGCGGGAACCCATGAGCAGTTCTTC.